The rows below give T cell receptor beta chains drawn from one sample of a study of cytomegalovirus exposure and HLA in healthy donors. TCRdb's copy holds only in-frame clones and misses some; the assay was immunoSEQ multiplex PCR. The sample has about 140,000 clones; about 66% are singletons. Sequenced: PBMCs. These receptor sequences come from a male donor in good health and CMV-seronegative. Each CDR3 is given with its conserved first and last residue. D genes are given only for firm matches. For some rows the clone size is stated as once, few or many, or as a class when expanded; others skip it.

v_gene	abundance	j_gene	d_gene	CDR3nt	CDR3aa
TRBV27	NA	TRBJ2-1	TRBD1	TGTGCCAGCAGTTTATTCTCAGGGGGCAGTTCTCGCAATGAGCAGTTCTTC	CASSLFSGGSSRNEQFF
TRBV28	NA	TRBJ1-5	NA	TGTGCCAGCAGTTCAAGCCACGGCAATCAGCCCCAGCATTTT	CASSSSHGNQPQHF
TRBV7-9	few	TRBJ2-7	NA	TGTGCCAGCAGCTTACCTTTTGGGGAGTCGGGCGAGCAGTACTTC	CASSLPFGESGEQYF
TRBV6-5	NA	TRBJ1-3	TRBD1	TGTGCCAGCAGTTTGGACAGGGGAGCTGGAAACACCATATATTTT	CASSLDRGAGNTIYF
TRBV19	NA	TRBJ2-3	NA	TGTGCCAGTACCCCTCTTAATACGGGGGACCCGGATACGCAGTATTTT	CASTPLNTGDPDTQYF
TRBV19	few	TRBJ2-1	TRBD2	TGTGCCAGTAGCACTAGCGGGGGGGCCGATGAGCAGTTCTTC	CASSTSGGADEQFF
TRBV7-7	few	TRBJ2-1	NA	TGTGCTAGCAGCTTGGGGGCAGGGGATGAGCAGTTCTTC	CASSLGAGDEQFF
TRBV9	few	TRBJ2-3	NA	TGTGCCAGCAGCGTAGCCTTCGGGGTTCCAGATACGCAGTATTTT	CASSVAFGVPDTQYF
TRBV5-1	NA	TRBJ2-1	NA	TGCGCCAGCAGCTCGGAATGGACTCGCTACAATGAGCAGTTCTTC	CASSSEWTRYNEQFF
TRBV5-6	medium-sized	TRBJ1-1	NA	TGTGCCAGCAGCTTGGGGGGGACATCAGGGGTCATGAACACTGAAGCTTTCTTT	CASSLGGTSGVMNTEAFF
TRBV7-2	few	TRBJ1-5	NA	TGTGCCAGCAGTCTTCCCAATCAGCCCCAGCATTTT	CASSLPNQPQHF
TRBV5-6	NA	TRBJ1-3	NA	TGTGCCAGCAGCTTCAGTGCTGGAAACACCATATATTTT	CASSFSAGNTIYF
TRBV28	NA	TRBJ1-1	TRBD1	TGTGCCAGCAGTCCAGGGACAGGGTACACTGAAGCTTTCTTT	CASSPGTGYTEAFF
TRBV7-9	NA	TRBJ1-3	TRBD1	TGTGCCAGCAGCCCCCCCGGACAGGGGTGGGGAAACACCATATATTTT	CASSPPGQGWGNTIYF